What follows are 17 T cell receptor beta chains derived from one specimen sequenced in a study of blood T cell repertoires in COVID-19. Profiling relied on immunoSEQ multiplex PCR, and the TCRdb table lists in-frame clones only, not all of them. The sample yields 200,000 to 250,000 clones, over 75% seen once. What was sequenced was peripheral blood. These receptors originate from a man at least 80 years old with acute or convalescent COVID-19.

The genes are TRBV9 and TRBJ2-7; D is perhaps TRBD2 (6 bases). From germline, CDR1 is SGDLS and CDR2 YYNGEE. The CDR3 has 15 amino acids. Trimming took 0 bases from V and 5 from J, leaving 15 bases between them. CDR3 DNA sequence: TGTGCCAGCAGCGTAGCTGGGAGGAGGGGTGACGAGCAGTACGTC. It is translated as CASSVAGRRGDEQYV.

The chain is built from TRBV19 and TRBJ1-5; TRBD1 aligns across 8 bases. This CDR3 spans 14 amino acids. Germline V lookup: CDR1 LNHDA, CDR2 SQIVND (reference sequence). V gave up 5 bases and J gave up 2 bases; unmatched junction bases: 2. CDR3 amino acids: CASSPTGGNQPQHF. As DNA, the CDR3 is TGTGCCAGTAGTCCGACAGGGGGCAATCAGCCCCAGCATTTT.

The CDR3 sequence is CASSQDIDRGNEQFF. DNA for the CDR3: TGTGCCAGCAGCCAAGATATTGACAGGGGGAATGAGCAGTTCTTC. V gene TRBV4-2 combines with J gene TRBJ2-1, with 9 bases aligning to TRBD1. The CDR3 runs 15 residues. The junction had 4 bases not matched to a gene; V was cut back by 0 bases and J by 7 bases. The germline V gene encodes CDR1 LGHNA and CDR2 YNFKEQ.

The V call is TRBV11-2, the J call TRBJ2-3; TRBD1 agrees at 9 bases. In germline, CDR1 is SGHAT, CDR2 FQNNGV. V was clipped by 5 bases and J by 1 base; unmatched bases: 13. CDR3 length: 18 residues. The CDR3 DNA reads TGTGCCAGCAGCGAAGGCACAGGGGGCGGTGGTGGCACAGATACGCAGTATTTT. Its protein is CASSEGTGGGGGTDTQYF.

The gene calls are TRBV9 and TRBJ2-5, with a tentative D call TRBD1 (6 bases). The CDR3 totals 15 residues. Per the germline V gene, CDR1 is SGDLS and CDR2 is YYNGEE. Trimming took off 0 bases at V and 5 bases at J, with 14 bases between the two ends. This CDR3 reads CASSVGRGRWETQYF. The DNA for the CDR3 is TGTGCCAGCAGCGTAGGCAGGGGAAGGTGGGAGACCCAGTACTTC.

The chain recombines TRBV6-5 with TRBJ2-7; D might be TRBD1 (6 bases). This CDR3 has 14 residues. Germline CDR1 and CDR2: MNHEY and SVGAGI. V gave up 6 bases and J gave up 0 bases, with 12 bases separating them. The CDR3 spells CASSRQGFSYEQYV. CDR3 bases: TGTGCCAGCAGCCGGCAGGGGTTCTCCTACGAGCAGTACGTC.

This chain links TRBV11-1 with TRBJ2-7; TRBD1 matches 9 bases. There are 15 residues in the CDR3. V trimming: 2 bases; J trimming: 5 bases; junction bases outside the gene matches: 7. Germline V lookup: CDR1 SGHAT, CDR2 FQDESV (reference sequence). The CDR3 here is CASSLPRTGVNEQYF. CDR3 in DNA: TGTGCCAGCAGCTTACCCCGGACAGGGGTCAACGAGCAGTACTTC.

The chain combines TRBV6-5 with TRBJ1-6; D gene unclear. The CDR3 spans 12 residues. The germline gives CDR1 MNHEY, CDR2 SVGAGI. V was pared by 11 bases and J by 2 bases, with 7 bases between. Here the CDR3 reads CASSAYNSPLHF. The CDR3 DNA reads TGTGCCTCTTCGGCCTATAATTCACCCCTCCACTTT.

The gene calls are TRBV28 and TRBJ1-3; TRBD1 aligns across 7 bases. The germline V gene encodes CDR1 MDHEN and CDR2 SYDVKM. The CDR3 has 16 amino acids. The ends lost 5 bases at V and 4 bases at J; junction bases unmatched: 11. DNA for the CDR3: TGTGCCAGCAGTCTCATAGGGGGCGCAACCGGAAACACCATATATTTT. This encodes CASSLIGGATGNTIYF.

The chain employs TRBV5-1 and TRBJ2-3, with TRBD2 matching 7 bases. This CDR3 has 14 amino acids. The trim removed 4 bases at V and 4 bases at J, leaving 6 bases unmatched. The germline gives CDR1 SGHRS, CDR2 YFSETQ. The CDR3, as DNA: TGCGCCAGCAGCCCGGGCCGGGGGGCAGATACGCAGTATTTT. Its protein product is CASSPGRGADTQYF.

The V call is TRBV14, the J call TRBJ2-1; 7 nucleotides align to TRBD1. There are 14 residues in the CDR3. Germline values: CDR1 SGHDN, CDR2 FVKESK. V lost 4 bases and J lost 7; bases outside the gene matches: 7. The CDR3 is CASSLDRVVNEQFF. CDR3 sequence (DNA): TGTGCCAGCAGCCTCGACAGGGTAGTGAATGAGCAGTTCTTC.

The CDR3 DNA is TGTGCCAGCAGCTTGTTTAGCGGATCCCAAGAGACCCAGTACTTC. Translating it yields CASSLFSGSQETQYF. The V call is TRBV5-5, the J call TRBJ2-5; possibly TRBD2 for D (6 bases). V gave up 1 base and J gave up 1 base, with 11 bases separating them. The CDR3 length is 15 residues. Per the germline V gene, CDR1 is SGHKS and CDR2 is YYEKEE (reference sequence).

The rearrangement uses TRBV7-2 and TRBJ1-6; TRBD1 is a possible D gene (6 bases). The CDR3 is made up of 15 amino acids. CDR1 and CDR2 from the germline V gene are SGHTA and FQGNSA. V was cut by 2 bases and J by 8 bases, with 13 bases left in between. In nucleotides, the CDR3 is TGTGCCAGCAGCTTACAGTTTTCAGGGGATTCACCCCTCCACTTT. Translating gives CASSLQFSGDSPLHF.

V gene TRBV2 combines with J gene TRBJ2-5; 11 bases line up with TRBD1. From germline, CDR1 is SNHLY and CDR2 FYNNEI. The ends lost 2 bases at V and 6 bases at J; junction bases unmatched: 5. This CDR3 is built from 15 residues. This CDR3 reads CASSERGQGVKTQYF. DNA for the CDR3: TGTGCCAGCAGTGAAAGGGGACAGGGGGTGAAGACCCAGTACTTC.

CDR3 DNA sequence: TGTGCCAGCAGAGACCGCGGACAGAATAACTATGGCTACACCTTC. Protein sequence: CASRDRGQNNYGYTF. The J gene is TRBJ1-2, the V gene TRBV2, with D perhaps matching TRBD1 (6 bases). The germline CDR1 and CDR2 sequences are SNHLY and FYNNEI. Trimming took 6 bases from V and 1 from J, leaving 15 bases between them. The CDR3 contains 15 residues.

This chain uses TRBV5-4 with TRBJ2-7; D is unclear. The V gene's germline CDR1 is SGHNT and CDR2 YYREEE (reference sequence). This CDR3 contains 12 residues. V lost 2 bases, J lost 3 bases, and 6 bases lay in between. CDR3 protein: CASSFPGYEQYF. The CDR3 DNA sequence: TGTGCCAGCAGCTTTCCGGGCTACGAGCAGTACTTC.

This chain uses TRBV5-1 with TRBJ2-7; 9 nucleotides match TRBD1. This CDR3 has 16 amino acids. J lost 3 bases, V lost 0 bases, and 7 bases had no gene match. From germline, CDR1 is SGHRS and CDR2 YFSETQ. CDR3 nucleotides: TGCGCCAGCAGCTTGGATGGACAGGGGACGGGCTACGAGCAGTACTTC. This translates into CASSLDGQGTGYEQYF.